This TCR beta chain was captured in a study of blood T cell repertoires in COVID-19. The CDR3 is 12 amino acids. Germline V lookup: CDR1 MNHNS, CDR2 SASEGT. J gave up 11 bases and V 2 bases, and 5 bases lay outside the gene matches. Only in-frame clones appear in the TCRdb table, and some are missing; sequencing was by immunoSEQ multiplex PCR. This sample carries about 220,000 clones, under 90% of them seen once, and the ten largest clones take 4.8%. The material sequenced was PBMCs or T cells enriched from blood (not recorded which). The V and J genes are TRBV6-1 and TRBJ1-1, with 7 bases fitting TRBD1. This receptor was taken from a woman aged 45 to 65 who had been exposed to COVID-19. CDR3 sequence reads: CASSERRGHAFF. DNA of the CDR3: TGTGCCAGCAGTGAACGAAGGGGGCATGCTTTCTTT.